What follows is one T cell receptor (beta chain) and its context. CDR1 is MNHNS, CDR2 SASEGT, per germline. With V trimmed by 0 bases and J by 4 bases, 1 base remained unmatched. This CDR3 has 14 amino acids. Sequencing used immunoSEQ multiplex PCR; TCRdb keeps in-frame clones, though not all of them. Among over 300,000 clones listed, approximately 90% were seen once. This entry is derived from a study of blood T cell repertoires in COVID-19. The chain links TRBV6-1 to TRBJ1-2; 8 bases agree with TRBD1. The sequencing sample was made of PBMCs or T cells enriched from blood (not recorded which). This receptor was identified in a woman younger than 45 who had recovered from COVID-19. In DNA, the CDR3 is TGTGCCAGCAGTGAAGCGCAGGGGGCCTATGGCTACACCTTC. This sequence encodes CASSEAQGAYGYTF.